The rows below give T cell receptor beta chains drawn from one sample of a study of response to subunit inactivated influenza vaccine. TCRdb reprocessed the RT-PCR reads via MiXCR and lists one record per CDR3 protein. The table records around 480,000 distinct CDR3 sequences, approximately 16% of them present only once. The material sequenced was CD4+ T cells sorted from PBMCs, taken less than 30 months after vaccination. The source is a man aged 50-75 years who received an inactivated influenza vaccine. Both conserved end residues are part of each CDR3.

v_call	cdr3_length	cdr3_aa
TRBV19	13	CASSIRMDQPQHF
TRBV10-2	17	CASSESTLWRTNEKLFF
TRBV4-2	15	CASSHNQASNQPQHF
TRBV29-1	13	CSVSGHKDQPQHF
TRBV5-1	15	CASSLSVFSLNTIYF
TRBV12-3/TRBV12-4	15	CASSSHGRGGEKLFF
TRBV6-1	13	CASSPRDVYEQYF
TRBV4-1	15	CASSQTGQGDQPQHF
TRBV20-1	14	CSARDPMKDEKLFF
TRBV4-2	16	CASSQDLAGDTGELFF
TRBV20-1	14	CSARFPYTYNEQFF
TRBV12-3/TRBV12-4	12	CASSLYGGGYTF
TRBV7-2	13	CASTNGVTDTQYF
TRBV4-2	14	CASSQVTITDTQYF
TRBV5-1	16	CASSLARARSYNEQFF
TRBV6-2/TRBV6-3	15	CASRRLAGAYNEQFF
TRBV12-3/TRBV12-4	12	CASSLTDSPLHF
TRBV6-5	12	CASSYRNTEAFF
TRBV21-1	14	CAKNGGQGDNVLTF
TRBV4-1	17	CASSQKRTGVSYNEQFF
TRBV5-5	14	CASSHQTRNYGYTF
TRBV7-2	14	CASSLNYYTDTQYF
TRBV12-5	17	CASGLALTSDRYNEQFF
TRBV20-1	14	CSARVGFPSYEQYF
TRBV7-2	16	CASSLVSSGGPNEQYF
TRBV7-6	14	CASSTRTSGQFLYF
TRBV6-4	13	CASSEASGETQYF
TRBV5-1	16	CASSSWSQGSYNEQFF
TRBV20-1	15	CSARIPGPNTGELFF